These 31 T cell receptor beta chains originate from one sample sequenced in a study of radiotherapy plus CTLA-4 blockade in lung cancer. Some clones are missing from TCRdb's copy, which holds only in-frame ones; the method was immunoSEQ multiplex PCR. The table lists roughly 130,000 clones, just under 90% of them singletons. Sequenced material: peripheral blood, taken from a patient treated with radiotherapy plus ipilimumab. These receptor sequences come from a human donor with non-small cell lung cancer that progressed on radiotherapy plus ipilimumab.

The CDR3 spells CASSPGGKNIQYF. As DNA, the CDR3 is TGTGCCAGCAGCCCCGGGGGAAAAAACATTCAGTACTTC. V and J are TRBV7-9 and TRBJ2-4; D may be TRBD2 (6 bases). Germline CDR1 and CDR2: SEHNR and FQNEAQ (reference sequence). This CDR3 is 13 amino acids long. The germline V and J ends were trimmed by 5 bases and 4 bases, with 9 bases remaining between them. The full variable domain, its missing parts supplied by reference TRBV7-9 and TRBJ2-4, is DTGVSQNPRHKITKRGQNVTFRCDPISEHNRLYWYRQTLGQGPEFLTYFQNEAQLEKSRLLSDRFSAERPKGSFSTLEIQRTEQGDSAMYLCASSPGGKNIQYFGAGTRLSVL.

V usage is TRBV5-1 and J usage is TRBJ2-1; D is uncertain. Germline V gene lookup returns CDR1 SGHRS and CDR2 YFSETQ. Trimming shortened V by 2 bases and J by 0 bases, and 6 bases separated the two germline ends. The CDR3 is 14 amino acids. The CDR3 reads CASSFLSSYNEQFF. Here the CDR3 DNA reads TGCGCCAGCAGCTTCTTGAGCTCCTACAATGAGCAGTTCTTC.

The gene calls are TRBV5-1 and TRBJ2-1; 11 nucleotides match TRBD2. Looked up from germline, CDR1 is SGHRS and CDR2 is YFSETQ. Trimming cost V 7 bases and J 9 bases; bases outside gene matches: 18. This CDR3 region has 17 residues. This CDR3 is CASQGLAGAIGTSEQFF. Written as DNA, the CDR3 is TGCGCCAGCCAAGGACTAGCGGGCGCCATCGGGACTTCTGAGCAGTTCTTC.

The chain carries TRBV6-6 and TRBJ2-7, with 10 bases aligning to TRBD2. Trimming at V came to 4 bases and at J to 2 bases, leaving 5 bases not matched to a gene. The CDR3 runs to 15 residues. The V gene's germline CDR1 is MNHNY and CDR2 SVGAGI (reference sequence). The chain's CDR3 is CASSSTSGFTYEQYF. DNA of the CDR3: TGTGCCAGCAGTTCGACTAGCGGGTTTACCTACGAGCAGTACTTC.

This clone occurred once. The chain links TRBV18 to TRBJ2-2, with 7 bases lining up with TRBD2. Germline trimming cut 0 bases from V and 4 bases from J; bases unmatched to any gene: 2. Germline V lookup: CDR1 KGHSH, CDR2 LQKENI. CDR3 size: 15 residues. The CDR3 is CASSPPGRRTGELFF. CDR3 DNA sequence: TGTGCCAGCTCACCACCCGGGAGGCGCACCGGGGAGCTGTTTTTT.

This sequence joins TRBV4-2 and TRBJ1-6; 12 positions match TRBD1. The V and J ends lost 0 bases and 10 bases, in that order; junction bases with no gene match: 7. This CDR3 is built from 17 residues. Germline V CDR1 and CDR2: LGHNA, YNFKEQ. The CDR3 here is CASSQEGTGGAGSPLHF. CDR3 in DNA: TGTGCCAGCAGCCAAGAAGGGACAGGGGGCGCTGGATCACCCCTCCACTTT.

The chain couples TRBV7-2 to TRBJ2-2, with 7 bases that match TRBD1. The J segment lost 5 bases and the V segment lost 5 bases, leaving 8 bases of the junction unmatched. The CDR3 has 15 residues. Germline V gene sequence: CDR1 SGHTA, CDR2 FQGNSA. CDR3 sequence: CASSPRQGSTGELFF. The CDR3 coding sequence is TGTGCCAGCAGCCCCAGACAGGGATCAACCGGGGAGCTGTTTTTT.

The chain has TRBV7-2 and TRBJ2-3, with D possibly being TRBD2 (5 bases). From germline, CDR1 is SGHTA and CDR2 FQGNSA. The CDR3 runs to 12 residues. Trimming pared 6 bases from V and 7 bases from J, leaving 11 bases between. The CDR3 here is CASSKDSYTQYF. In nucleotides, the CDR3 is TGTGCCAGCAGTAAGGACTCCTATACGCAGTATTTT.

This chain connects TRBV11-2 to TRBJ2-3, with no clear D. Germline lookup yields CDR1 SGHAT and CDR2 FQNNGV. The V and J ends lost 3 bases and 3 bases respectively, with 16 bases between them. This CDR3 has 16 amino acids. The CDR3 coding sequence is TGTGCCAGCAGCTTTGGTACTACCCAGGCAACAGATACGCAGTATTTT. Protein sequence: CASSFGTTQATDTQYF.

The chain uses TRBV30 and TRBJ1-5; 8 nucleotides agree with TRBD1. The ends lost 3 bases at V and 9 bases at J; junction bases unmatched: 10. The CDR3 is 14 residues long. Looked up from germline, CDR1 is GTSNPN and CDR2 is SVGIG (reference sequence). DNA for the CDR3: TGTGCCTGGAGCGTCCCGGGACAGGAGCGGCCCCAGCATTTT. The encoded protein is CAWSVPGQERPQHF.

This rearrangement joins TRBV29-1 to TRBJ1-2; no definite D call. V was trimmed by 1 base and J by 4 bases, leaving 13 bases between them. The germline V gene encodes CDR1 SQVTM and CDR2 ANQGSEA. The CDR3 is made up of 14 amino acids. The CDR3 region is CSVEGSPDLYGYTF. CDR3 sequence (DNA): TGCAGCGTTGAAGGGAGTCCCGACCTCTATGGCTACACCTTC.

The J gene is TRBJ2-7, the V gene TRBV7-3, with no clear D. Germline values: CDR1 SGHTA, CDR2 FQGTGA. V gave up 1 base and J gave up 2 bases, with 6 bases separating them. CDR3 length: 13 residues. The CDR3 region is CASSLISTYEQYF. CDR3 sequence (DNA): TGTGCCAGCAGCTTAATCAGTACCTACGAGCAGTACTTC.

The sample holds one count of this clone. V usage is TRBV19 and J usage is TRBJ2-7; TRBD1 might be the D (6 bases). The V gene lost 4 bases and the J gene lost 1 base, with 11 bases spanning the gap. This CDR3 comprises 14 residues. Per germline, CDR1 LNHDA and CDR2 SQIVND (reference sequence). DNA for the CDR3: TGTGCCAGTAGTACGGGACACCTTTCCTACGAGCAGTACTTC. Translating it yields CASSTGHLSYEQYF.

CDR3 sequence reads: CASSRDRDYEQYF. CDR3 in DNA: TGCGCCAGCAGCCGGGACAGAGACTACGAGCAGTACTTC. The rearrangement links TRBV5-1 to TRBJ2-7, with 7 bases lining up with TRBD1. This CDR3 comprises 13 residues. Germline V gene sequence: CDR1 SGHRS, CDR2 YFSETQ. Trimming cost V 4 bases and J 3 bases; bases outside gene matches: 4.

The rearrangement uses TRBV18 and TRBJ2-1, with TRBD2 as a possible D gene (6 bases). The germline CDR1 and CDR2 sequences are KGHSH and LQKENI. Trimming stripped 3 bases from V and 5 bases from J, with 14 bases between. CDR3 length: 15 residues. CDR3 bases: TGTGCCAGCTCACCGGCGATGACTAGAAACAATGAGCAGTTCTTC. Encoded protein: CASSPAMTRNNEQFF.

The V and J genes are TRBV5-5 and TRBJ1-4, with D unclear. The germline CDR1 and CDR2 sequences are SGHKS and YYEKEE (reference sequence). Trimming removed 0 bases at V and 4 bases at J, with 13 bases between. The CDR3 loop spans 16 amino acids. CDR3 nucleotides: TGTGCCAGCAGCTTGGTGAGCGGCAGTATTAATGAAAAACTGTTTTTT. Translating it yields CASSLVSGSINEKLFF.

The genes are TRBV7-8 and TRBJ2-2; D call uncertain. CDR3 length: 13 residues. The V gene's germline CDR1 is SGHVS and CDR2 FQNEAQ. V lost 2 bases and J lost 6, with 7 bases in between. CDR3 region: CASSLRVPGELFF. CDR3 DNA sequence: TGTGCCAGCAGCTTAAGGGTCCCCGGGGAGCTGTTTTTT.

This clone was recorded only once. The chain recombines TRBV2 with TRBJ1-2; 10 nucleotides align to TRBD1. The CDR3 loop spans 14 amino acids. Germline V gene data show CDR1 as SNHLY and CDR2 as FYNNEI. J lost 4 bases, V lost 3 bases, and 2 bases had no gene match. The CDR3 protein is CASSDDRGPYGYTF. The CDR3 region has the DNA TGTGCCAGCAGTGATGACAGGGGGCCCTATGGCTACACCTTC.

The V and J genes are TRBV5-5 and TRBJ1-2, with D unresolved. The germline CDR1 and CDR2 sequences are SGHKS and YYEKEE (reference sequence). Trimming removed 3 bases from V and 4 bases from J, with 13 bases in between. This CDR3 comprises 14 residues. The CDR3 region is CASSSSRPGYGYTF. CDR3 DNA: TGTGCCAGCAGCTCTAGTCGGCCTGGCTATGGCTACACCTTC.

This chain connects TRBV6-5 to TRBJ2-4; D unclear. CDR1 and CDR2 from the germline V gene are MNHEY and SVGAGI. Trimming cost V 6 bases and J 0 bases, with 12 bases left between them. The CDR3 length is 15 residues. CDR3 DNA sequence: TGTGCCAGCAGCTCACCAACAATAGCCAAAAACATTCAGTACTTC. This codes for CASSSPTIAKNIQYF.

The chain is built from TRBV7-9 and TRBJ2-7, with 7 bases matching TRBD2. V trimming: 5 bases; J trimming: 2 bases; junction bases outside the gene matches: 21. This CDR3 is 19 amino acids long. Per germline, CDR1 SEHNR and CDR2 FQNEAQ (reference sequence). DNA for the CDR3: TGTGCCAGCAGCCCTGAAACACGAGCGGGAAAAATGTTGGCCTACGAGCAGTACTTC. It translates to CASSPETRAGKMLAYEQYF.

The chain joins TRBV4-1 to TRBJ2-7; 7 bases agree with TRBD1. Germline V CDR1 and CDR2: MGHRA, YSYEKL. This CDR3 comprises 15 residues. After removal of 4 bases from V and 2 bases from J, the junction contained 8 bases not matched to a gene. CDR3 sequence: CASSLTTGTAYEQYF. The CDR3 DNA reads TGCGCCAGCAGCCTCACGACCGGGACAGCCTACGAGCAGTACTTC.

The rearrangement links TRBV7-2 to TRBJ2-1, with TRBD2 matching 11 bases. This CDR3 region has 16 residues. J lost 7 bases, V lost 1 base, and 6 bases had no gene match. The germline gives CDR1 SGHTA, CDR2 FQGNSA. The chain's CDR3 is CASSLGGLAGMNEQFF. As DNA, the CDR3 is TGTGCCAGCAGCTTAGGAGGACTAGCGGGCATGAATGAGCAGTTCTTC.

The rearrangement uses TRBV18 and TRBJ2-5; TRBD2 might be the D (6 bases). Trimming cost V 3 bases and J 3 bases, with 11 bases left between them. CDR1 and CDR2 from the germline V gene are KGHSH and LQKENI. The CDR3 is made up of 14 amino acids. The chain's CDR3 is CASSPLLAEETQYF. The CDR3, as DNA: TGTGCCAGCTCACCGCTACTAGCAGAAGAGACCCAGTACTTC.

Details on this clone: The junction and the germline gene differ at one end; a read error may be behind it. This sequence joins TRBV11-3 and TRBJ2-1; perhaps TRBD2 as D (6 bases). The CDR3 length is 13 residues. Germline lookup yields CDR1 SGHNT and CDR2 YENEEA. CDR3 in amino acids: CASSLGGADEQLF. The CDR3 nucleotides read TGTGCCAGCAGCTTGGGGGGAGCAGATGAGCAGCTCTTC.

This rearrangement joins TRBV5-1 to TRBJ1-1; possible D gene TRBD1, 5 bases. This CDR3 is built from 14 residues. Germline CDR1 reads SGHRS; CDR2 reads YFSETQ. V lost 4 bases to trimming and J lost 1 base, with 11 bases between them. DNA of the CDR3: TGCGCCAGCAGCCTGGATGGGGGGAACACTGAAGCTTTCTTT. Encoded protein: CASSLDGGNTEAFF.

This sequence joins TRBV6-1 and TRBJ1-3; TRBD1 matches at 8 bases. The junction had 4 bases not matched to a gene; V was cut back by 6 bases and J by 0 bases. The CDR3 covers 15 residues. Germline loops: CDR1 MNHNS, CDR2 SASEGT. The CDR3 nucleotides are TGTGCCAGCAGAACCGGGACAGGCTCTGGAAACACCATATATTTT. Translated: CASRTGTGSGNTIYF.

CDR3 sequence reads: CASSPRGGRHGETQYF. The DNA of the CDR3 is TGTGCCAGCAGCCCTAGAGGAGGGAGGCACGGGGAGACCCAGTACTTC. The V gene is TRBV7-2, the J gene TRBJ2-5; a possible D gene is TRBD2 (6 bases). Germline lookup yields CDR1 SGHTA and CDR2 FQGNSA. The length of the CDR3 is 16 residues. V was pared by 5 bases and J by 5 bases, with 21 bases between.

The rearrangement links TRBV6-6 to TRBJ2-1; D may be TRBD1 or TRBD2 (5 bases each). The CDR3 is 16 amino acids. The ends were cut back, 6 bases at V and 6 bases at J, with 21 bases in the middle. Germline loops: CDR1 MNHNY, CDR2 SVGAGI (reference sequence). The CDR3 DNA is TGTGCCAGCAGCCCCCCTAAGGGACGACACGCCAATGAGCAGTTCTTC. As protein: CASSPPKGRHANEQFF.

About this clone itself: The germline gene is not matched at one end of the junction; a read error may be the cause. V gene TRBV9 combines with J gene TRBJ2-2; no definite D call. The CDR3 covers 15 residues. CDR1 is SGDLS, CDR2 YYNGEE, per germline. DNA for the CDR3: TGTGCCAGCAGCGCAACCTCCGCGAACACCGAGGAGCTGTTTTTT. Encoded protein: CASSATSANTEELFF. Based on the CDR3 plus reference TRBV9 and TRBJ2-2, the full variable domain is DSGVTQTPKHLITATGQRVTLRCSPRSGDLSVYWYQQSLDQGLQFLIQYYNGEERAKGNILERFSAQQFPDLHSELNLSSLELGDSALYFCASSATSANTEELFFGEGSRLTVL.

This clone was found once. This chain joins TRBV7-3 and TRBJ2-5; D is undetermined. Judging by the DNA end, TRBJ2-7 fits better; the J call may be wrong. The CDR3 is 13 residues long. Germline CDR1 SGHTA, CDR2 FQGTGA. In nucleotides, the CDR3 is TGTGCCAGCAGCTTAATCAGTACCTACGAGCAGTACTTC. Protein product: CASSLISTYEQYF.